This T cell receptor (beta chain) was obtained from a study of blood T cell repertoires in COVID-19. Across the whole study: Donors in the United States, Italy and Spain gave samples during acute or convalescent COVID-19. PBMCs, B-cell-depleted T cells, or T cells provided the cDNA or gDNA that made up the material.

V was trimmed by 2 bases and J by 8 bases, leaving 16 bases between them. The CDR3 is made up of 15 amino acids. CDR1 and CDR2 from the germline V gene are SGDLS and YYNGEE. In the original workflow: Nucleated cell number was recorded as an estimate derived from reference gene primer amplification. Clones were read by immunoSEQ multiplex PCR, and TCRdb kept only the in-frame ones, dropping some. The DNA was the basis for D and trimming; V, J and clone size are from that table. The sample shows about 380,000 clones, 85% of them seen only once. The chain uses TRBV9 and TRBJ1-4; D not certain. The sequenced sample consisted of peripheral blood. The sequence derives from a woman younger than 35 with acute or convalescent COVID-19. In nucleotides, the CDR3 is TGTGCCAGCAGCGTCGGCCGCGTGGGAGGCGAAAAACTGTTTTTT. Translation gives CASSVGRVGGEKLFF.